One T cell receptor beta chain is described in this entry. There is no known antigen for this receptor. No base quality values were provided; no much bigger clone lies one nucleotide off. The CDR3 spans 12 residues, from the cysteine through the phenylalanine. Only the CDR3 DNA is retained, 36 bases long and in frame from the first base. The germline V gene supplies CDR1 SGHVS and CDR2 FQNEAQ. V drops 4 bases and J drops 4 bases, leaving 8 bases in between. The record originates from a study of chemoradiotherapy in HPV16-positive cancers (dated 2022 in TCRdb). Background on the whole study: Candidate HPV-specific T-cell clones and common TCR motifs were defined through functional T-cell assays on cells from a couple of HPV16-positive patients. The study asked whether T-cell immunity to the HPV oncoproteins E6 and E7 changes during chemoradiotherapy and whether this immunity affects survival. The candidate HPV-specific TCRs and motifs were then tracked in TCR repertoires from 86 patients with HPV-related cancers. Findings and caveats that apply to the study as a whole: In HPV16-positive patients, expansion of HPV-responsive T cells during chemoradiotherapy was associated with improved recurrence-free survival. Expansion of candidate HPV-specific clones and E7-related TCR motifs was observed in the tumor microenvironment during treatment, whereas no such expansion was observed for non-HPV-specific T cells. The survival association was reported for HPV16-positive patients, and the functional definition of HPV-specific T cells was derived from only two HPV16-positive patients.

Repertoires were sampled repeatedly over the course of chemoradiotherapy, so clonal expansion could be followed in the tumor microenvironment. Receptor libraries were prepared by the immunoSEQ multiplex PCR assay. TCRdb carries this immuneACCESS record with in-frame sequences only. Its versions omit some clonotypes, under half of them owing to an unresolved V gene in the studies checked, with the rest unexplained. For this sample the table gives thousands of clones, of which 91% were detected only once. The ten most abundant clones make up around 3.2% of the sample. This receptor was obtained from a human donor with HPV-associated anogenital cancer. The rearranged chain carries TRBV7-8 and TRBJ2-7; no D gene can be assigned with confidence. Sample: tumor tissue, taken from a patient who underwent chemoradiotherapy. CDR3 loop: CASSSYSYEQYF. The nucleotide sequence is given as TGTGCCAGCAGCTCCTACAGTTACGAGCAGTACTTC.